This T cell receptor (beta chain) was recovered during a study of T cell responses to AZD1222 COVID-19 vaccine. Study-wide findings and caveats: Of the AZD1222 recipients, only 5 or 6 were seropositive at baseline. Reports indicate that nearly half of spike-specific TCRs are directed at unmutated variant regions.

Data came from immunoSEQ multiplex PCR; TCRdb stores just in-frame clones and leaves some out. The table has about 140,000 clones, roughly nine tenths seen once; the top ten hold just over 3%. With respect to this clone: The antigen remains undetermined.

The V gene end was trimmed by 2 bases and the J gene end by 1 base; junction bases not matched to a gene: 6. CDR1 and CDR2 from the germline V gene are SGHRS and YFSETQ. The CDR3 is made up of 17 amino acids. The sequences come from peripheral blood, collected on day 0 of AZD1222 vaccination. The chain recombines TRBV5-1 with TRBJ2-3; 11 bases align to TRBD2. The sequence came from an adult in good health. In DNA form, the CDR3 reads TGCGCCAGCAGCTTAACTAGCGGGAGACCCCGCACAGATACGCAGTATTTT. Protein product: CASSLTSGRPRTDTQYF.